This T cell receptor beta chain stems from a study of early T cells in non-severe SARS-CoV-2 infection. Study overall: Unsorted whole blood bulk RNA was sequenced, with unpaired chains.

This clonotype appeared many times. Germline loops: CDR1 SGHDN, CDR2 FVKESK. The CDR3 is made up of 16 amino acids. After removal of 1 base from V and 9 bases from J, the junction contained 11 bases not matched to a gene. Unique molecular identifiers tagged individual cDNA molecules. TCRdb itself ran the 5' RACE reads through MiXCR, one entry per CDR3 protein. The sample has about 21,000 distinct CDR3 sequences, approximately 4.8% seen once. The receptor was isolated from an adult who was a healthcare worker with PCR-confirmed SARS-CoV-2 infection or an uninfected control (not recorded which). The source material was whole blood. The chain links TRBV14 to TRBJ2-1; 8 bases agree with TRBD2. The chain's CDR3 is CASSQAKAGDGSEQFF. For the CDR3, the DNA is TGTGCCAGCAGCCAAGCAAAAGCGGGAGACGGGAGTGAGCAGTTCTTC.